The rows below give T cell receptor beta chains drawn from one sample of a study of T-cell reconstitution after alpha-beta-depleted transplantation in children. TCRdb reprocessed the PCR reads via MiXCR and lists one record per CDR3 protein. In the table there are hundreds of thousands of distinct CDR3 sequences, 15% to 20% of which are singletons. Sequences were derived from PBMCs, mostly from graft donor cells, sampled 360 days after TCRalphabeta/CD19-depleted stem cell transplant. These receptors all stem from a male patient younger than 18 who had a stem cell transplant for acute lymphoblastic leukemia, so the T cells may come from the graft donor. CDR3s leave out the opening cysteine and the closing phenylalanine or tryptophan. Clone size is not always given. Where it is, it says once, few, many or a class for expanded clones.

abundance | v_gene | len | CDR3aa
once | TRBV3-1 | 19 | ASSQDLKGLAGWAGANVLT
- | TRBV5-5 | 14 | ASSPPLGAAPYEQY
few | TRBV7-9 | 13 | ASRGVDRVGNEQF
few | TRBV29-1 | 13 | SVAAPGQASYEQY
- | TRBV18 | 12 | ASSPRQFADEQY
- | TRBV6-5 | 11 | ASRWTGNTEAF
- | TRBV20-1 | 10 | SAHRVVHEQY
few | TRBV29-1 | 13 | SGPLLRLGANVLT
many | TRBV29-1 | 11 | SVEEGLTYEQY
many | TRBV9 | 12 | ASSAWDSQETQY
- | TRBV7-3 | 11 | ASRFLAANEQF
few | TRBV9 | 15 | ASSGWTGGGLTDTQY
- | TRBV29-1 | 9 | SVGATDTQY
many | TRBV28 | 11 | ASSLWTWDTQY
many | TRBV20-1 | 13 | SARRSGISYNEQF
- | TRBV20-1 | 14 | SAPLSARAASSEQY
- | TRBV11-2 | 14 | ASRVLLGRRNQPQH
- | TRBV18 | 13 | ASSPSDASSYEQY
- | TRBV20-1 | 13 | SADREVSRTDTQY
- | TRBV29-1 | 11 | SVVTRSNQPQH
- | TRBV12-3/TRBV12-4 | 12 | ASSWGGPNYEQY
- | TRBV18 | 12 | ASSPQGLNYEQY
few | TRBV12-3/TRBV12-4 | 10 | ASRLSPSEQY